The T cell receptor beta chain under discussion was sequenced for a study of shared T cell receptors in the human thymus. The method was immunoSEQ multiplex PCR; TCRdb's version includes in-frame clones alone and lacks a portion of them. The table has hundreds of thousands of clones, around 87% seen once. The germline V gene has CDR1 LNHDA and CDR2 SQIVND (reference sequence). The CDR3 runs 15 residues. Trimming took 6 bases from V and 0 from J, leaving 14 bases between them. These sequences were also reported in another study, on human thymus T cells. Turning to that study: Thymus specimens were resections from corrective heart surgery. There appeared to be biased usage of V and J genes in thymic and blood repertoires.

Sequencing used thymocytes. The rearrangement uses TRBV19 and TRBJ1-2; tentative D call: TRBD1 (6 bases). The sequence was obtained from a boy under three years old with a congenital heart defect. CDR3 bases: TGTGCCAGTAGCACTCCAGGGGCGTCTAACTATGGCTACACCTTC. Translation: CASSTPGASNYGYTF.